These 9 T cell receptor beta chains were sequenced from one sample in a study of Ad26.COV2.S vaccination and SARS-CoV-2 variants. The protocol was immunoSEQ multiplex PCR, while the TCRdb copy is restricted to in-frame clones and leaves out a portion. Altogether about 400,000 clones are present, under 90% being singletons, with the ten largest covering almost 7.5%. Noted treatment: some 20 received Ad26.COV2.S at low or high dose, single or two shots; five or six received placebo; per-sample allocation not given. Day 63 after the first injection of vaccine or placebo was the sampling time. This specimen consisted of peripheral blood, obtained in a trial of Ad26.COV2.S vaccine versus placebo. The receptors originated from a person between 18 and 65 years old who received the Ad26.COV2.S COVID-19 vaccine or a placebo.

V usage is TRBV12-3 or TRBV12-4 and J usage is TRBJ2-3; the D is unclear. The CDR3 is made up of 12 amino acids. V dropped 5 bases and J dropped 8 bases, with 11 bases sitting between them. CDR3 loop: CASSTQQPTQYF. DNA for the CDR3: TGTGCCAGCAGTACTCAGCAGCCTACGCAGTATTTT.

The CDR3 loop is CASSYDTQETQYF. The CDR3 DNA reads as TGTGCCAGCAGTTATGACACTCAAGAGACCCAGTACTTC. This chain links TRBV6-5 with TRBJ2-5, with unresolved D. Trimming cost V 3 bases and J 2 bases, with 7 bases left between them. Germline values: CDR1 MNHEY, CDR2 SVGAGI. CDR3 length equals 13 residues.

This rearrangement joins TRBV7-3 to TRBJ2-1, with TRBD1 identical over 11 bases. From germline, CDR1 is SGHTA and CDR2 FQGTGA. Trimming took 0 bases from V and 6 from J; bases not matched to a gene: 10. This CDR3 is built from 18 residues. CDR3 region: CASSLTPGQGAIINEQFF. CDR3 DNA: TGTGCCAGCAGCTTAACTCCAGGACAGGGGGCTATCATCAATGAGCAGTTCTTC.

This rearrangement joins TRBV27 to TRBJ1-6; 9 bases are shared with TRBD1. With V trimmed by 3 bases and J by 7 bases, 7 bases remained unmatched. The CDR3 is made up of 16 amino acids. Germline CDR1 reads MNHEY; CDR2 reads SMNVEV (reference sequence). Written as DNA, the CDR3 is TGTGCCAGCAGTTTGGGTCCAGGACAGGGGAATTCACCCCTCCACTTT. It yields the protein CASSLGPGQGNSPLHF.

The chain uses TRBV13 and TRBJ2-7, with D possibly being TRBD1 (6 bases). The V gene lost 5 bases and the J gene lost 3 bases, with 14 bases spanning the gap. This CDR3 region has 14 residues. Germline loops: CDR1 PRHDT, CDR2 FYEKMQ (reference sequence). CDR3 protein: CASSLSGTSYEQYF. The CDR3 DNA is TGTGCCAGCAGCCTATCCGGGACAAGCTACGAGCAGTACTTC.

This clone appeared a single time. V and J are TRBV5-1 and TRBJ1-4; unclear D gene. Trimming removed 1 base from V and 3 bases from J, with 13 bases in between. The CDR3 extends over 16 amino acids. Germline V gene lookup returns CDR1 SGHRS and CDR2 YFSETQ. CDR3 DNA sequence: TGCGCCAGCAGCTTGTTAGGGCAAACCTCTAATGAAAAACTGTTTTTT. This gives the protein CASSLLGQTSNEKLFF.

J is TRBJ1-1 and V is TRBV2; D unresolved. Per the germline V gene, CDR1 is SNHLY and CDR2 is FYNNEI. Trimming removed 4 bases at V and 0 bases at J, with 6 bases between. The CDR3 contains 13 residues. CDR3: CASSGRMNTEAFF. DNA of the CDR3: TGTGCCAGCAGTGGACGGATGAACACTGAAGCTTTCTTT.

The chain couples TRBV18 to TRBJ1-4; tentative D call: TRBD1 (6 bases). The CDR3 consists of 14 residues. Germline lookup yields CDR1 KGHSH and CDR2 LQKENI. The germline V and J ends were trimmed by 5 bases and 8 bases, with 15 bases remaining between them. For the CDR3, the DNA is TGTGCCAGCTCATGGTCAACTCAGGGGGAAAAACTGTTTTTT. Translating it yields CASSWSTQGEKLFF.

This sequence joins TRBV5-1 and TRBJ2-7; 8 bases fit TRBD1. Germline V gene sequence: CDR1 SGHRS, CDR2 YFSETQ. CDR3 length: 16 residues. V lost 4 bases to trimming and J lost 5 bases; unmatched junction nucleotides: 14. Here the CDR3 DNA reads TGCGCCAGCAGCGTCGGCAGGGGGCGTAGATCGGACGAGCAGTACTTC. Translated: CASSVGRGRRSDEQYF. Using reference TRBV5-1 and TRBJ2-7 for the parts outside the CDR3, the full variable domain is KAGVTQTPRYLIKTRGQQVTLSCSPISGHRSVSWYQQTPGQGLQFLFEYFSETQRNKGNFPGRFSGRQFSNSRSEMNVSTLELGDSALYLCASSVGRGRRSDEQYFGPGTRLTVT.